This T cell receptor beta chain comes out of a study of human T cells and chemical hapten exposure. Overall study: Small pooled library volume differences mainly caused per-sample TCR yield variation.

As for this clonotype: What it binds is not known.

With V trimmed by 6 bases and J by 3 bases, 6 bases remained unmatched. The CDR3 runs 15 residues. Looked up from germline, CDR1 is KGHSH and CDR2 is LQKENI. Time point in this sample: pre-sensitization, week 0. This sample's treatment: therapeutic diphenylcyclopropenone sensitization with weekly scalp DPC. Blood draws came before every patch-test application. Broader study findings: Relative to control repertoires, expanded TCRs gave rise to significantly more large CDR3 similarity clusters.

Single cDNA molecules in the library carried unique molecular identifiers attached during preparation. MiXCR, run by TCRdb on the RACE reads, gives a single entry per CDR3 protein. The repertoire holds about 77,000 distinct CDR3 sequences, with approximately 14% as singletons. The clonotype originates from a woman aged 45-65 years with alopecia areata. Some clones in this sample may be carry-over from other donors' samples. This chain connects TRBV18 to TRBJ1-5; 9 bases align to TRBD1. The material was whole blood, obtained in connection with sensitization to the hapten diphenylcyclopropenone (DPC). The CDR3 DNA follows: TGTGCCAGCTCCCATGGACAGGGGAACAATCAGCCCCAGCATTTT. It encodes CASSHGQGNNQPQHF.